Presented here are 23 T cell receptor beta chains from one specimen sequenced in a study of T cells after somatic rescue of genetic block. Clones were sequenced by immunoSEQ multiplex PCR, and TCRdb holds only the in-frame ones, with some missing. This table holds around 100,000 clones, 85% to 95% found once. Specimen: peripheral blood mononuclear cells (PBMCs). The receptors here all came from a woman between 18 and 30 years old.

V gene TRBV18 combines with J gene TRBJ2-3; 7 bases map to TRBD1. With 2 bases clipped from V and 1 base from J, the junction kept 6 bases outside the gene matches. Germline values: CDR1 KGHSH, CDR2 LQKENI. The CDR3 is 16 residues long. This CDR3 is CASSPLGQGGTDTQYF. The DNA for the CDR3 is TGTGCCAGCTCACCATTAGGCCAGGGGGGCACAGATACGCAGTATTTT.

The rearrangement uses TRBV19 and TRBJ2-7; TRBD2 agrees at 11 bases. CDR3 length: 14 residues. Looked up from germline, CDR1 is LNHDA and CDR2 is SQIVND (reference sequence). Trimming took 8 bases from V and 0 from J; bases not matched to a gene: 3. This CDR3 is CASRLAGNSYEQYF. CDR3 DNA sequence: TGTGCCAGTCGACTAGCGGGGAACTCCTACGAGCAGTACTTC.

The chain recombines TRBV30 with TRBJ1-3; tentatively, D is TRBD1 (5 bases). Germline CDR1 reads GTSNPN; CDR2 reads SVGIG (reference sequence). V was cut by 8 bases and J by 4 bases, with 12 bases left in between. CDR3 length equals 12 residues. This CDR3 reads CAGGSFGNTIYF. The CDR3 coding sequence is TGTGCCGGGGGTTCTTTCGGAAACACCATATATTTT.

V gene TRBV6-5 combines with J gene TRBJ1-2, with D unclear. Germline V lookup: CDR1 MNHEY, CDR2 SVGAGI. The CDR3 has 14 residues. V lost 6 bases to trimming and J lost 2 bases, with 13 bases between them. The CDR3 DNA is TGTGCCAGCAGAACAAGGACGGCGAACTATGGCTACACCTTC. It yields the protein CASRTRTANYGYTF.

This clone has only one observation. The chain combines TRBV18 with TRBJ2-7, with TRBD2 identical over 10 bases. The V segment lost 3 bases and the J segment 2 bases; nucleotides outside the gene matches: 7. Per the germline V gene, CDR1 is KGHSH and CDR2 is LQKENI. This CDR3 is 16 amino acids long. CDR3 sequence: CASSPRLAGVAYEQYF. The CDR3 region has the DNA TGTGCCAGCTCACCCAGGCTAGCGGGGGTGGCCTACGAGCAGTACTTC.

V and J are TRBV5-1 and TRBJ2-3; the match to TRBD1 covers 9 bases. Germline CDR1 reads SGHRS; CDR2 reads YFSETQ. The J segment lost 2 bases and the V segment lost 0 bases, leaving 1 base of the junction unmatched. There are 15 residues in the CDR3. Here the CDR3 DNA reads TGCGCCAGCAGCTTGGGGGACAGGGACACAGATACGCAGTATTTT. Protein product: CASSLGDRDTDTQYF.

V usage is TRBV7-9 and J usage is TRBJ1-6, with a weak D call TRBD1 (5 bases). CDR1 and CDR2 from the germline V gene are SEHNR and FQNEAQ (reference sequence). Trimming removed 1 base at V and 5 bases at J, with 6 bases between. There are 14 residues in the CDR3. CDR3 sequence (DNA): TGTGCCAGCAGCTTAGGACAGAATAATTCACCCCTCCACTTT. It specifies CASSLGQNNSPLHF.

The rearrangement uses TRBV5-6 and TRBJ2-3; the D gene could be TRBD1 or TRBD2 (6 bases each). CDR1 is SGHDT and CDR2 is YYEEEE in the germline V gene. CDR3 length: 15 residues. Between the trimmed V and J ends, which lost 1 base and 0 bases, there was a span of 9 bases. The CDR3 loop is CASSLRGASTDTQYF. CDR3 DNA: TGTGCCAGCAGCTTGAGGGGGGCTAGCACAGATACGCAGTATTTT.

The J gene is TRBJ2-7, the V gene TRBV9, with D possibly TRBD2 on 6 matching bases. V gave up 0 bases and J gave up 3 bases, with 10 bases separating them. Germline loops: CDR1 SGDLS, CDR2 YYNGEE. CDR3 length: 14 amino acids. The CDR3 loop is CASSVEVGGYEQYF. CDR3 DNA: TGTGCCAGCAGCGTAGAAGTGGGAGGCTACGAGCAGTACTTC.

In DNA form, the CDR3 reads TGTGCCAGCAGCCATAAGAGGGGGGACACTGAAGCTTTCTTT. Amino acid sequence: CASSHKRGDTEAFF. This chain joins TRBV11-2 and TRBJ1-1, with D possibly TRBD1 on 6 matching bases. Trimming shortened V by 5 bases and J by 3 bases, and 13 bases separated the two germline ends. The CDR3 spans 14 residues. Germline V lookup: CDR1 SGHAT, CDR2 FQNNGV.

This rearrangement joins TRBV18 to TRBJ1-1; TRBD1 might be the D (6 bases). The germline CDR1 and CDR2 sequences are KGHSH and LQKENI. Trimming shortened V by 2 bases and J by 4 bases, and 11 bases separated the two germline ends. The CDR3 is made up of 14 amino acids. CDR3 in amino acids: CASSPGGGATEAFF. The CDR3 DNA reads TGTGCCAGCTCACCAGGAGGGGGGGCCACTGAAGCTTTCTTT.

This clone was detected once. The rearrangement links TRBV30 to TRBJ1-3; D possibly corresponds to TRBD1 (6 bases). Germline assignment: CDR1 GTSNPN and CDR2 SVGIG (reference sequence). The V end was cut by 4 bases, the J end by 2 bases, with 15 bases between. The CDR3 is 15 amino acids. This CDR3 is CAWTTGSAAGNTIYF. In DNA form, the CDR3 reads TGTGCCTGGACGACAGGCTCCGCAGCTGGAAACACCATATATTTT.

V usage is TRBV11-2 and J usage is TRBJ2-5; D gene unclear. V was shortened by 1 base and J by 3 bases, with 3 bases between the two germline ends. Germline lookup yields CDR1 SGHAT and CDR2 FQNNGV. CDR3 length: 12 amino acids. As DNA, the CDR3 is TGTGCCAGCAGCTTAGCAGAAGAGACCCAGTACTTC. Translating gives CASSLAEETQYF.

The chain is built from TRBV6-5 and TRBJ2-1, with 8 bases fitting TRBD2. Germline-derived CDR1 and CDR2 are MNHEY and SVGAGI. This CDR3 region has 14 residues. Trimming took 7 bases from V and 9 from J; bases not matched to a gene: 11. CDR3 coding DNA: TGTGCCAGCAAATCAAACGGGGGGGCCATTGAGCAGTTCTTC. Translating it yields CASKSNGGAIEQFF.

The chain combines TRBV7-9 with TRBJ2-1; 10 bases map to TRBD2. This CDR3 is 16 amino acids long. With 5 bases clipped from V and 7 bases from J, the junction kept 11 bases outside the gene matches. Germline loops: CDR1 SEHNR, CDR2 FQNEAQ (reference sequence). DNA for the CDR3: TGTGCCAGCAGCGCCCGCCTAGCGGGGGACTCAAATGAGCAGTTCTTC. This codes for CASSARLAGDSNEQFF.

The V gene is TRBV4-1, the J gene TRBJ2-2, with D hard to call. V gave up 1 base and J gave up 6 bases, with 9 bases separating them. Germline CDR1 MGHRA, CDR2 YSYEKL. This CDR3 region has 14 residues. The CDR3 coding sequence is TGCGCCAGCAGCCAAGGATTTGGGGCCGGGGAGCTGTTTTTT. It encodes CASSQGFGAGELFF.

The genes are TRBV10-2 and TRBJ1-5; D is unresolved. V shed 0 bases and J shed 5 bases, with 8 bases lying between them. Germline assignment: CDR1 WSHSY and CDR2 SAAADI. CDR3 length: 14 amino acids. The CDR3 reads CASSESDYHQPQHF. The DNA of the CDR3 is TGCGCCAGCAGTGAGTCGGATTACCATCAGCCCCAGCATTTT.

In nucleotides, the CDR3 is TGTGCCAGCAGCTTAGCGGGGCAGGGGAGGACAGATACGCAGTATTTT. It translates to CASSLAGQGRTDTQYF. The V gene is TRBV7-6, the J gene TRBJ2-3; D tentatively reads TRBD1 or TRBD2 (6 bases each). Looked up from germline, CDR1 is SGHVS and CDR2 is FNYEAQ. The CDR3 covers 16 residues. V dropped 0 bases and J dropped 3 bases, with 13 bases sitting between them.

This rearrangement joins TRBV7-2 to TRBJ2-7; 7 bases line up with TRBD1. The ends lost 5 bases at V and 3 bases at J; junction bases unmatched: 16. This CDR3 is built from 17 residues. The germline V gene has CDR1 SGHTA and CDR2 FQGNSA. The CDR3 loop reads CASSPIGGHRGNYEQYF. Here the CDR3 DNA reads TGTGCCAGCAGCCCCATAGGGGGTCACAGGGGAAACTACGAGCAGTACTTC. Full variable domain (rest looked up from reference TRBV7-2 and TRBJ2-7): GAGVSQSPSNKVTEKGKDVELRCDPISGHTALYWYRQSLGQGLEFLIYFQGNSAPDKSGLPSDRFSAERTGGSVSTLTIQRTQQEDSAVYLCASSPIGGHRGNYEQYFGPGTRLTVT.

The CDR3 nucleotides read TGTGCCAGCAGCGTAGCTAGCGGGGGCGAGACCCAGTACTTC. It specifies CASSVASGGETQYF. V usage is TRBV9 and J usage is TRBJ2-5; the match to TRBD2 covers 10 bases. J lost 5 bases, V lost 0 bases, and 1 base had no gene match. The CDR3 contains 14 residues. Germline assignment: CDR1 SGDLS and CDR2 YYNGEE.

The table lists this clone with a few counts. V is TRBV4-2 and J is TRBJ1-2; maybe TRBD1 (6 bases). The length of the CDR3 is 13 residues. CDR1 is LGHNA and CDR2 is YNFKEQ in the germline V gene. V gave up 2 bases and J gave up 7 bases, with 11 bases separating them. The DNA for the CDR3 is TGTGCCAGCAGCCAAAGGACAGATAGTGGCTACACCTTC. Its translation is CASSQRTDSGYTF.

V is TRBV5-1 and J is TRBJ1-2; tentative D call: TRBD1 (5 bases). Looked up from germline, CDR1 is SGHRS and CDR2 is YFSETQ. V lost 4 bases, J lost 10 bases, and 14 bases lay in between. The CDR3 sequence is 12 residues long. In nucleotides, the CDR3 is TGCGCCAGCAGCCCTGAAAGCGGGGCCTACACCTTC. This sequence encodes CASSPESGAYTF.

V usage is TRBV28 and J usage is TRBJ2-3; 7 bases align to TRBD2. Trimming took 5 bases from V and 5 from J; bases not matched to a gene: 22. CDR1 is MDHEN and CDR2 is SYDVKM in the germline V gene. This CDR3 comprises 19 residues. The CDR3 region is CASSQLLEKVGGVRDTQYF. The CDR3 bases are TGTGCCAGCAGTCAACTGCTCGAAAAAGTGGGGGGGGTACGAGATACGCAGTATTTT.